This TCR beta chain emerged from a study of CD8 T cells in Susac syndrome. The T cells that were sequenced for TCR beta were CD8+ and CD4+ cells from blood. This CDR3 has 16 amino acids. V lost 0 bases and J 1 base, leaving 10 bases between the germline ends. Germline loops: CDR1 MNHEY, CDR2 SMNVEV (reference sequence). The authors reverse transcribed roughly 0.5 to 1 ug RNA with random hexamers. A single record per CDR3 protein comes from TCRdb applying MiXCR to the immunoSEQ multiplex PCR reads. The sample records roughly 180,000 distinct CDR3 sequences, about 95% being singletons. The V gene is TRBV27, the J gene TRBJ1-5, with D perhaps matching TRBD1 (5 bases). The clonotype originates from a human donor in good health. The sample comprised CD4+ T cells from PBMCs. CDR3 nucleotides: TGTGCCAGCAGTTTATCAGGGGTTAGGAGCAATCAGCCCCAGCATTTT. Translating gives CASSLSGVRSNQPQHF.